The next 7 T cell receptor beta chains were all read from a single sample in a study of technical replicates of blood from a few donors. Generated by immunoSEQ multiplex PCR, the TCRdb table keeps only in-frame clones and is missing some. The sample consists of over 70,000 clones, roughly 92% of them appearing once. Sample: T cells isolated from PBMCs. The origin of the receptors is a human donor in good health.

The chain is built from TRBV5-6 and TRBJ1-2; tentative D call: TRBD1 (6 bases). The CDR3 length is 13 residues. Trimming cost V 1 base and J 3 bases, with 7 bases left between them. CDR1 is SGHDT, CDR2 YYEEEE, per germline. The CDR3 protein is CASSLPGDYGYTF. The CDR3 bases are TGTGCCAGCAGCTTGCCAGGGGACTATGGCTACACCTTC.

In DNA, the CDR3 is TGCAGCGTTGCCCCTAGGGCGGGAGGGCCATCAGAGACCCAGTACTTC. The encoded protein is CSVAPRAGGPSETQYF. The chain recombines TRBV29-1 with TRBJ2-5; TRBD2 matches 9 bases. V trimming: 4 bases; J trimming: 4 bases; junction bases outside the gene matches: 13. CDR3 size: 16 residues. The germline gives CDR1 SQVTM, CDR2 ANQGSEA.

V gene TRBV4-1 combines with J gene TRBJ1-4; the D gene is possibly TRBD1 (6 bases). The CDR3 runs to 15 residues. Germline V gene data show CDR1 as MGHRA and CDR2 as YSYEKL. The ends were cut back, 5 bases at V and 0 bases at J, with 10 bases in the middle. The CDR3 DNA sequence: TGCGCCAGCAGCTATAGACAGGCAACTAATGAAAAACTGTTTTTT. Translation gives CASSYRQATNEKLFF.

CDR3: CASSGLAGDPDTQYF. The DNA of the CDR3 is TGTGCCAGCAGTGGACTAGCGGGAGACCCAGATACGCAGTATTTT. V is TRBV6-1 and J is TRBJ2-3, with 12 positions matching TRBD2. V trimming: 4 bases; J trimming: 4 bases; junction bases outside the gene matches: 3. Germline-derived CDR1 and CDR2 are MNHNS and SASEGT. This CDR3 contains 15 residues.

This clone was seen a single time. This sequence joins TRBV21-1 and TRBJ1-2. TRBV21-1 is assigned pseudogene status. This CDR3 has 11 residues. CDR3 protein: CASSKTIRGTF. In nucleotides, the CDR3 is TGTGCCAGCAGCAAAACCATTCGGGGCACCTTC.

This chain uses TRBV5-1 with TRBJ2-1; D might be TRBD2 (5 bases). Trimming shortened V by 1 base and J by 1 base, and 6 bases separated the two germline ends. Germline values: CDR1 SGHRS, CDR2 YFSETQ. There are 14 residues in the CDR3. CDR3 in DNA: TGCGCCAGCAGCTTGACTAGTTCCTACAATGAGCAGTTCTTC. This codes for CASSLTSSYNEQFF.

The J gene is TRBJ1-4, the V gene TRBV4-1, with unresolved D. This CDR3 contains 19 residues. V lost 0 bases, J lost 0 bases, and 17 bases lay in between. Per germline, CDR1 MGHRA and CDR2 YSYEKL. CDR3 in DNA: TGCGCCAGCAGCCAAGAAGGCGGTATTTTCCGAACAACTAATGAAAAACTGTTTTTT. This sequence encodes CASSQEGGIFRTTNEKLFF.